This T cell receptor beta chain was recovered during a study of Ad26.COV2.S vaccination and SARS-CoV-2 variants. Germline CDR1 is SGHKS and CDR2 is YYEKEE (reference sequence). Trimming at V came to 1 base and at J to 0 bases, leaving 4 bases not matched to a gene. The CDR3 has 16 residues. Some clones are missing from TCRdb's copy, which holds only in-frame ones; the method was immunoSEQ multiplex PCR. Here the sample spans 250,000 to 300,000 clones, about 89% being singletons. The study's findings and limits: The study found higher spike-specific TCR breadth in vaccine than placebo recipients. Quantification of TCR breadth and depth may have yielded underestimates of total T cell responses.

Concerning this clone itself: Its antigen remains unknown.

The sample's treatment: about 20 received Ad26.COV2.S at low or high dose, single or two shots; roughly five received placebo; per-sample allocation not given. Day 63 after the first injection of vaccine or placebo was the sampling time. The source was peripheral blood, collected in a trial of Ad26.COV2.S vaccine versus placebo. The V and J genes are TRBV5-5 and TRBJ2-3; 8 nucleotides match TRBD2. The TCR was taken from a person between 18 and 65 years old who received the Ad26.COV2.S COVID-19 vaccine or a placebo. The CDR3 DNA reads TGTGCCAGCAGCTTGAGACTAGCGTCTAGCACAGATACGCAGTATTTT. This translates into CASSLRLASSTDTQYF.